These 6 T cell receptor beta chains share one sample of origin, sequenced in a study of regulatory T cells in long-lasting Graves disease. Time point noted: newly diagnosed GD, antithyroid drugs for less than 3 months. Making the TCR library involved RNA that had been extracted from PBMCs. Libraries of TCR beta came from iRepertoire HTBI primers plus Arm-PCR of CDR3 regions. TCRdb recomputed calls from the multiplex PCR reads with MiXCR, one row per CDR3 protein. The table lists 620,000 or so distinct CDR3 sequences, 15% to 20% of them singletons. The same data also contributed to another study, on T cells in Graves' hyperthyroidism and ophthalmopathy.

Sequencing used peripheral blood mononuclear cells (PBMCs), obtained at new diagnosis, from a patient treated with antithyroid drugs. Every receptor here comes from a woman aged 30 to 39 with Graves disease.

V and J are TRBV12-3 or TRBV12-4 and TRBJ1-6; 7 bases match TRBD1. V trimming: 6 bases; J trimming: 6 bases; junction bases outside the gene matches: 8. The CDR3 loop spans 15 amino acids. The CDR3 loop reads CASRPGQSFNSPLHF. The CDR3, as DNA: TGTGCCAGCAGACCGGGACAGTCATTTAATTCACCCCTCCACTTT.

This clonotype occurred many times. V usage is TRBV28 and J usage is TRBJ2-7; 7 bases map to TRBD2. Trimming at V came to 4 bases and at J to 1 base, leaving 10 bases not matched to a gene. The CDR3 sequence is 16 residues long. The germline V gene has CDR1 MDHEN and CDR2 SYDVKM. The CDR3 here is CASSSPGSSGSYEQYF. The CDR3 coding sequence is TGTGCCAGCAGTTCCCCGGGCAGTAGCGGGTCCTACGAGCAGTACTTC.

This clonotype was picked up a small number of times. The V and J genes are TRBV11-2 and TRBJ2-7; D remains ambiguous. The CDR3 is made up of 14 amino acids. The germline V and J ends were trimmed by 5 bases and 2 bases, with 13 bases remaining between them. Germline V CDR1 and CDR2: SGHAT, FQNNGV. The CDR3 loop is CASSLIRIAYEQYF. CDR3 DNA sequence: TGTGCCAGCAGCCTTATTAGAATAGCCTACGAGCAGTACTTC.

This clonotype showed up just a few times. This chain uses TRBV4-1 with TRBJ1-4, with D hard to call. V gave up 3 bases and J gave up 7 bases, with 6 bases separating them. This CDR3 comprises 12 residues. Germline V lookup: CDR1 MGHRA, CDR2 YSYEKL. The DNA for the CDR3 is TGCGCCAGCAGCCAGGCACGTGAAAAACTGTTTTTT. The encoded protein is CASSQAREKLFF.

Regarding this clonotype: This could be a read error, since a much larger clone is one nucleotide away. The genes are TRBV7-2 and TRBJ2-2; 12 bases are shared with TRBD1. J was trimmed by 4 bases and V by 5 bases; bases with no gene match: 8. The CDR3 has 17 residues. The germline V gene has CDR1 SGHTA and CDR2 FQGNSA. CDR3 sequence reads: CASSPRGTGGGTGELFF. CDR3 DNA: TGTGCCAGCAGCCCCAGGGGGACAGGGGGCGGCACCGGGGAGCTGTTTTTT.

This clonotype has at least ten counts. The chain is built from TRBV7-9 and TRBJ2-3, with D unresolved. CDR3 length equals 19 residues. With 3 bases removed from V and 2 bases from J, the gap between germline ends came to 24 bases. Germline V CDR1 and CDR2: SEHNR, FQNEAQ (reference sequence). The CDR3 reads CASSFGRGGNGRPTDTQYF. In DNA, the CDR3 is TGTGCCAGCAGCTTCGGCAGAGGTGGAAACGGCCGCCCCACAGATACGCAGTATTTT.